Sequencing of this T cell receptor delta chain was carried out in a study of γδ T cells in repeated Plasmodium falciparum infection (dated by TCRdb to the early 2020s). In the study overall: The natural-infection arm enrolled Malian children exposed to intense seasonal malaria transmission, compared against age and gender matched Australian children. Four controlled human malaria infections were administered to about five malaria-naive U.S. adults over roughly 580 days by bites from P. falciparum NF54-infected Anopheles stephensi mosquitoes. The gammadelta TCR repertoires from Mali were analysed in two ways: cross-sectionally during periods with no transmission, and longitudinally across episodes of acute febrile malaria. Using both natural infection in Mali and controlled human malaria infection, the study looked at the way repeated Plasmodium falciparum infection shapes the human gammadelta T cell repertoire. Samples from controlled-infection subjects were taken at baseline, right before selected infections, and 21 days after each infection. Points the paper makes about the study in general: Generalizability was limited because the Malian cohort came from a small rural village made up predominantly of one ethnic group. Vgamma9/Vdelta2+ TCR repertoires kept a highly stable polyclonal repertoire across time and infection, and many TCRgamma sequences overlapped between individuals. Because the controlled-infection cohort was small, analysis of inter-individual variability in gammadelta T cell responses was limited. Vdelta2-negative gammadelta TCR repertoires from Malian children appeared more clonally expanded, less diverse and less shared than those of Australian children. Repeated controlled infections appeared to drive waves of new clonotype selection in Vdelta2-negative, largely Vdelta1+, gammadelta TCR repertoires.

This clone was seen more than once but under ten times. No cognate antigen has been identified for it. For this DNA, TCRdb reports the protein of a much larger clone, which diverges at residue 13, most likely from a read error; the protein presented here is translated directly from the DNA. Ends trimmed: V by 0 bases, J by 2 bases; bases unmatched to a gene: 16. CDR1 GEAIGNYY and CDR2 EKD were looked up in the germline V gene. The CDR3 holds 19 amino acids from the cysteine to the phenylalanine. Kept here is only the CDR3 DNA, which spans 57 bases and is read in frame from base 1. Vgamma9/Vdelta2+ and Vdelta2-negative gammadelta T cell populations were flow-sorted from peripheral blood mononuclear cells for bulk TCR repertoire analysis. The library relied on multiplex PCR. The sequencing machine was an Illumina MiSeq. Each sorted gammadelta T cell sample was sequenced for both the TCR gamma (TRG) and TCR delta (TRD) chains. The paper's processing steps were these. Clonotype tree plots, accumulated frequency of the top 20 clonotypes, diversity index (DI) and D75 metrics were included in the repertoire analyses. TCRdb called clones afresh from the public reads with CATT; identical DNA rows were later merged. TCRdb, not the authors, supplied the V and J calls. The sample table holds around 89,000 delta-chain clones, of which 1.4% were seen once. Around 8.5% of the sample is held by the ten biggest clonotypes.

The source is a pool of human donors (malaria-infected and uninfected, not separated). Recombination joined TRDV2 with TRDJ1; TRDD3 fits 8 bases in the junction. TCRdb carries no J gene annotation; the J gene was assigned here by matching the DNA with germline. The sample taken for sequencing was gamma-delta T cells from blood. The base sequence is TGTGCCTGTGACACCGTGGGGGATCCCCCTCGGAGGAAGACCGATAAACTCATCTTT. Its protein product is CACDTVGDPPRRKTDKLIF.